A single sample is the source of the 11 T cell receptor beta chains below, sequenced in a study of T cells after yellow fever vaccination. One entry per CDR3 protein, called by TCRdb with MiXCR from the 5' RACE reads. The repertoire includes hundreds of thousands of distinct CDR3 sequences, around 9.3% of them detected once, and about 3% sits in the top ten. The source material was CD4+ T cells sorted from PBMCs, sampled 5 days after the yellow fever booster vaccination. These receptors originate from a young man who received the YFV17D yellow fever vaccine.

This clonotype was counted between two and nine times. The rearrangement links TRBV12-3 or TRBV12-4 to TRBJ1-5; maybe TRBD1 (5 bases). The length of the CDR3 is 16 residues. V lost 11 bases and J lost 2, with 22 bases in between. CDR3 amino acids: CAGPGGKGKCNQPQHF. CDR3 coding DNA: TGTGCCGGCCCGGGGGGGAAAGGGAAGTGCAATCAGCCCCAGCATTTT.

This clonotype showed up just a few times. The CDR3 loop is CASRRGDDIQYF. The CDR3 bases are TGTGCCAGCCGGAGGGGAGACGACATTCAGTACTTC. The chain is built from TRBV2 and TRBJ2-4; possible D gene TRBD2, 6 bases. Trimming removed 8 bases at V and 8 bases at J, with 13 bases between. In germline, CDR1 is SNHLY, CDR2 FYNNEI. The CDR3 sequence is 12 residues long.

This clonotype was seen at least ten times. The chain employs TRBV12-3 or TRBV12-4 and TRBJ1-1; D gene uncertain. This CDR3 contains 13 residues. V was trimmed by 8 bases and J by 6 bases, leaving 16 bases between them. CDR3 sequence reads: CASAPRSYSEAFF. The CDR3 DNA reads TGTGCCAGCGCACCACGCAGTTACTCTGAAGCTTTCTTT.

The J gene is TRBJ1-2, the V gene TRBV7-2, with 9 bases identical to TRBD1. The junction had 12 bases not matched to a gene; V was cut back by 5 bases and J by 8 bases. Germline CDR1 and CDR2: SGHTA and FQGNSA. The CDR3 is made up of 15 amino acids. The DNA for the CDR3 is TGTGCCAGCAGCAACAACAGGGGGCAGGTGAAGGGCTACACCTTC. Translating it yields CASSNNRGQVKGYTF.

This clonotype was detected a few times. The chain carries TRBV14 and TRBJ2-1; D may be TRBD2 (5 bases). V was clipped by 1 base and J by 5 bases, with 12 bases between them. The CDR3 is 15 residues long. CDR1 is SGHDN, CDR2 FVKESK, per germline. CDR3 region: CASSQGLPDNNEQFF. CDR3 bases: TGTGCCAGCAGCCAAGGACTACCCGATAACAATGAGCAGTTCTTC.

In its sample, this clonotype was seen many times. The chain links TRBV2 to TRBJ1-5; unclear D gene. The CDR3 is 13 amino acids. Trimming pared 6 bases from V and 7 bases from J, leaving 13 bases between. The germline gives CDR1 SNHLY, CDR2 FYNNEI. CDR3 DNA: TGTGCCAGCAGGGAGGAAATAGCCCAGCCCCAGCATTTT. Translation gives CASREEIAQPQHF.

Ten or more counts support this clonotype. The chain joins TRBV5-5 to TRBJ1-5; no reliable D call. The CDR3 loop spans 14 amino acids. Germline lookup yields CDR1 SGHKS and CDR2 YYEKEE (reference sequence). V shed 5 bases and J shed 6 bases, with 15 bases lying between them. The CDR3 DNA sequence: TGTGCCAGCAGTTTAATGATTGTGCGTCAGCCCCAGCATTTT. It encodes CASSLMIVRQPQHF.

The V gene is TRBV7-2, the J gene TRBJ1-2; D unclear. The CDR3 sequence is 14 residues long. Germline V gives CDR1 SGHTA, CDR2 FQGNSA. V was shortened by 2 bases and J by 4 bases, with 11 bases between the two germline ends. CDR3 amino acids: CASSLHDGAYGYTF. The CDR3 DNA sequence: TGTGCCAGCAGCTTACATGACGGAGCCTATGGCTACACCTTC. The full variable domain, in which reference TRBV7-2 and TRBJ1-2 provide the parts outside the CDR3, is GAGVSQSPSNKVTEKGKDVELRCDPISGHTALYWYRQSLGQGLEFLIYFQGNSAPDKSGLPSDRFSAERTGGSVSTLTIQRTQQEDSAVYLCASSLHDGAYGYTFGSGTRLTVV.

This rearrangement joins TRBV7-3 to TRBJ2-2; 7 positions agree with TRBD1. Germline trimming cut 0 bases from V and 6 bases from J; bases unmatched to any gene: 1. The CDR3 spans 14 residues. Per germline, CDR1 SGHTA and CDR2 FQGTGA. CDR3 sequence (DNA): TGTGCCAGCAGCTTAACACAGGGGCCCGGGGAGCTGTTTTTT. Protein sequence: CASSLTQGPGELFF.

This clonotype turned up a few times. The DNA of the CDR3 is TGTGCCAGCAGTTACAGGGGGATTCAGTACTTC. This codes for CASSYRGIQYF. V is TRBV6-2 or TRBV6-3 and J is TRBJ2-4; D possibly corresponds to TRBD1 (6 bases). The CDR3 has 11 residues. V lost 2 bases to trimming and J lost 10 bases, with 6 bases between them. Germline CDR1 is MNHEY and CDR2 is SVGEGT.

V usage is TRBV7-2 and J usage is TRBJ1-5; D is undetermined. The germline gives CDR1 SGHTA, CDR2 FQGNSA. The CDR3 consists of 13 residues. Trimming removed 3 bases from V and 9 bases from J, with 12 bases in between. CDR3 residues: CASSFETQSPQHF. The CDR3 coding sequence is TGTGCCAGCAGCTTTGAGACCCAATCGCCCCAGCATTTT. The full variable domain, completed using reference TRBV7-2 and TRBJ1-5, is GAGVSQSPSNKVTEKGKDVELRCDPISGHTALYWYRQSLGQGLEFLIYFQGNSAPDKSGLPSDRFSAERTGGSVSTLTIQRTQQEDSAVYLCASSFETQSPQHFGDGTRLSIL.